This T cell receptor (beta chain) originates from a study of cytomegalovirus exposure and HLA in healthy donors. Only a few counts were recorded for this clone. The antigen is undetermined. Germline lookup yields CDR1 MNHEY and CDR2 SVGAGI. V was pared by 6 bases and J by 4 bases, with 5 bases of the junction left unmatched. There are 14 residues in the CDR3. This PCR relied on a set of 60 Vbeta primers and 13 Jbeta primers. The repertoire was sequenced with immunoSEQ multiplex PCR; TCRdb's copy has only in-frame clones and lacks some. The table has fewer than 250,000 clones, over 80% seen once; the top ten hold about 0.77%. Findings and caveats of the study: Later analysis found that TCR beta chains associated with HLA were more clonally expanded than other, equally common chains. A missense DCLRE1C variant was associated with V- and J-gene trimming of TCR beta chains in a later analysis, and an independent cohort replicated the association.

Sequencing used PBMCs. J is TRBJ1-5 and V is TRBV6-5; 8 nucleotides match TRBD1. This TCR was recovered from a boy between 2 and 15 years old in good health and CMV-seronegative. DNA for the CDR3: TGTGCCAGCAGCTTGGGACAGGCGAATCAGCCCCAGCATTTT. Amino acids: CASSLGQANQPQHF.